The next 13 T cell receptor beta chains were all read from a single sample in a study of cytotoxic CD8 clonotypes in ibrutinib-treated CLL. Some clones are missing from TCRdb's copy, which holds only in-frame ones; the method was immunoSEQ multiplex PCR. Among over 250,000 clones listed, around 69% were seen once. This specimen was PBMCs, taken at disease progression, from a patient treated with ibrutinib. The receptors shown here come from a human donor with chronic lymphocytic leukemia.

The chain couples TRBV4-3 to TRBJ2-1; D not certain. Germline CDR1 and CDR2: LGHNA and YSLEER. V lost 0 bases, J lost 5 bases, and 20 bases lay in between. This CDR3 is 18 amino acids long. The CDR3 sequence is CASSQDGRVSVENNEQFF. For the CDR3, the DNA is TGCGCCAGCAGCCAAGATGGAAGGGTCTCGGTTGAAAACAATGAGCAGTTCTTC.

The rearrangement joins TRBV6-5 to TRBJ2-1; possible D gene TRBD2, 6 bases. This CDR3 is 15 amino acids long. Germline V gene sequence: CDR1 MNHEY, CDR2 SVGAGI. The ends were cut back, 6 bases at V and 7 bases at J, with 19 bases in the middle. For the CDR3, the DNA is TGTGCCAGCAGACCATGGTTGGAGGGCCGGAATGAGCAGTTCTTC. Residues: CASRPWLEGRNEQFF.

V gene TRBV2 combines with J gene TRBJ2-5, with D perhaps TRBD2 (6 bases). With 11 bases removed from V and 4 bases from J, the gap between germline ends came to 14 bases. The CDR3 runs to 12 residues. The germline V gene has CDR1 SNHLY and CDR2 FYNNEI. The chain's CDR3 is CALVSGRETQYF. CDR3 DNA sequence: TGTGCCCTCGTATCCGGGAGAGAGACCCAGTACTTC.

V gene TRBV9 combines with J gene TRBJ2-3; maybe TRBD1 (5 bases). V was shortened by 0 bases and J by 3 bases, with 8 bases between the two germline ends. Germline values: CDR1 SGDLS, CDR2 YYNGEE. This CDR3 has 14 amino acids. In DNA, the CDR3 is TGTGCCAGCAGCGTAGGACAGCTGACAGATACGCAGTATTTT. Its translation is CASSVGQLTDTQYF. Supplemented by reference TRBV9 and TRBJ2-3, the full variable domain reads DSGVTQTPKHLITATGQRVTLRCSPRSGDLSVYWYQQSLDQGLQFLIQYYNGEERAKGNILERFSAQQFPDLHSELNLSSLELGDSALYFCASSVGQLTDTQYFGPGTRLTVL.

The chain links TRBV2 to TRBJ2-7; D remains ambiguous. The V end was cut by 7 bases, the J end by 10 bases, with 17 bases between. The germline CDR1 and CDR2 sequences are SNHLY and FYNNEI. The CDR3 runs to 12 residues. The CDR3 bases are TGTGCCAGCACCGAACTCAGGTTGGAACAGTACTTC. Amino acids: CASTELRLEQYF.

This clone was picked up one time. The chain has TRBV29-1 and TRBJ2-4, with TRBD1 as a possible D gene (7 bases). The germline V and J ends were trimmed by 4 bases and 7 bases, with 11 bases remaining between them. Per germline, CDR1 SQVTM and CDR2 ANQGSEA. The CDR3 length is 12 residues. CDR3 DNA sequence: TGCAGCGTTGTGGCAGGGGGGAACATTCAGTACTTC. Translation gives CSVVAGGNIQYF.

The chain combines TRBV10-2 with TRBJ1-2; TRBD1 aligns across 8 bases. The trim removed 0 bases at V and 5 bases at J, leaving 8 bases unmatched. The germline V gene has CDR1 WSHSY and CDR2 SAAADI. The CDR3 runs to 16 residues. The CDR3 coding sequence is TGCGCCAGCAGTGAGTCCCCCAGGGGGCGTTTATATGGCTACACCTTC. Translated, it gives CASSESPRGRLYGYTF.

This clone was picked up a small number of times. This chain joins TRBV20-1 and TRBJ2-1, with no clear D. The CDR3 spans 10 residues. CDR1 DFQATT and CDR2 SNEGSKA come from the germline V gene (reference sequence). V was cut by 6 bases and J by 12 bases, with 12 bases left in between. This CDR3 is CSAYSDGQFF. Here the CDR3 DNA reads TGCAGTGCCTATTCGGATGGGCAGTTCTTC.

V usage is TRBV25-1 and J usage is TRBJ2-6, with D possibly being TRBD2 (6 bases). The CDR3 is made up of 15 amino acids. V was clipped by 4 bases and J by 0 bases, with 7 bases between them. Germline assignment: CDR1 MGHDK and CDR2 SYGVNS. The CDR3, as DNA: TGTGCCAGCAGTGGGCGGGGCTCTGGGGCCAACGTCCTGACTTTC. It codes for CASSGRGSGANVLTF.

This clone was seen a single time. This rearrangement joins TRBV6-5 to TRBJ2-7, with 7 nucleotides matching TRBD1. The CDR3 totals 14 residues. V shed 0 bases and J 2 bases; nucleotides not matched to a gene: 1. Germline-derived CDR1 and CDR2 are MNHEY and SVGAGI. CDR3 coding DNA: TGTGCCAGCAGTTACTCGGGACAGCCCTACGAGCAGTACTTC. It is translated as CASSYSGQPYEQYF.

The chain is built from TRBV18 and TRBJ1-1; a possible D gene is TRBD1 (5 bases). CDR3 size: 14 residues. V lost 3 bases and J 2 bases, leaving 10 bases between the germline ends. Germline V gives CDR1 KGHSH, CDR2 LQKENI. The CDR3 DNA sequence: TGTGCCAGCTCACCGAGGCAGGGTAACACTGAAGCTTTCTTT. This translates into CASSPRQGNTEAFF.

The chain joins TRBV5-1 to TRBJ2-7; 8 bases map to TRBD1. Trimming removed 5 bases from V and 5 bases from J; junction bases left unmatched: 27. The CDR3 has 20 amino acids. Germline CDR1 SGHRS, CDR2 YFSETQ. This chain's CDR3 is CASRLRLSFTGTGSDHEQYF. CDR3 DNA: TGCGCCAGCAGACTTAGGCTTTCGTTCACAGGGACAGGAAGCGACCACGAGCAGTACTTC.

The chain carries TRBV10-3 and TRBJ2-1; 8 bases fit TRBD2. V dropped 3 bases and J dropped 4; count of bases not matched to a gene: 8. Germline values: CDR1 ENHRY, CDR2 SYGVKD. This CDR3 has 16 amino acids. CDR3 DNA sequence: TGTGCCATCAGTGAAGCCACTAGCGGTCTATACAATGAGCAGTTCTTC. It encodes CAISEATSGLYNEQFF.